Below are 27 T cell receptor beta chains sequenced from a single sample in a study of T cell repertoires in cytomegalovirus infection (dated by TCRdb to between 2017 and 2020). TCRdb records Illumina HiSeq 1500 as the sequencer. TCRdb cleaned the public reads at Q25 with fastp, built clones with MiXCR and kept in-frame beta chains. Rows with a matching CDR3 protein are joined into one entry that keeps the most common DNA and genes. Recorded for this sample are roughly 230,000 distinct CDR3 sequences; 22% of them occurred a single time. Jointly, the top ten make up roughly 18% of the sample. The material sequenced was CD8+ T cells from PBMCs. The receptor source for this set is a human donor in good health (CMV status not recorded). Some clones in this sample may be carry-over from other donors' samples.

The chain uses TRBV29-1 and TRBJ2-7, with TRBD2 matching over 7 bases. The V segment lost 5 bases and the J segment 4 bases; nucleotides outside the gene matches: 2. Germline CDR1 and CDR2: SQVTM and ANQGSEA. The CDR3 has 11 residues. CDR3 DNA sequence: TGCAGCGTTTGGGAGGGGTACGAGCAGTACTTC. This encodes CSVWEGYEQYF.

V gene TRBV7-6 combines with J gene TRBJ2-1; D gene uncertain. Germline loops: CDR1 SGHVS, CDR2 FNYEAQ. CDR3 length: 10 amino acids. Trimming removed 7 bases from V and 8 bases from J, with 6 bases in between. The CDR3 nucleotides are TGTGCCAGCATAGGCGATGAGCAGTTCTTC. Translating it yields CASIGDEQFF. Drawing the rest from reference TRBV7-6 and TRBJ2-1, the complete variable domain is GAGVSQSPRYKVTKRGQDVALRCDPISGHVSLYWYRQALGQGPEFLTYFNYEAQQDKSGLPNDRFSAERPEGSISTLTIQRTEQRDSAMYRCASIGDEQFFGPGTRLTVL.

This clonotype was seen just once. This may come from a read error, since a much larger clone is one base off. This chain links TRBV30 with TRBJ2-1, with 12 bases lining up with TRBD1. CDR3 length equals 19 residues. Germline-derived CDR1 and CDR2 are GTSNPN and SVGIG (reference sequence). Written as DNA, the CDR3 is TGTGCCCGGAGTAAGGGACAGGGGGCGCAGGTCGGGATCTACAATGAGCAGTTCTTC. Its translation is CARSKGQGAQVGIYNEQFF.

This clonotype has a count of ten or more. This chain connects TRBV7-2 to TRBJ2-1, with a possible D match to TRBD2 (7 bases). Trimming removed 0 bases from V and 4 bases from J, with 10 bases in between. This CDR3 spans 15 amino acids. Germline-derived CDR1 and CDR2 are SGHTA and FQGNSA. CDR3 sequence reads: CASSLAGGRYNEQFF. As DNA, the CDR3 is TGTGCCAGCAGCTTAGCGGGGGGGCGGTACAATGAGCAGTTCTTC.

This clonotype occurred many times. Here the CDR3 reads CASSFLQSEQYF. The CDR3 nucleotides are TGTGCCAGCAGCTTCCTTCAGTCCGAGCAGTACTTC. This chain uses TRBV11-2 with TRBJ2-7; D remains ambiguous. The germline V gene has CDR1 SGHAT and CDR2 FQNNGV. This CDR3 is 12 amino acids long. V was clipped by 3 bases and J by 6 bases, with 9 bases between them.

The chain recombines TRBV7-9 with TRBJ2-2; D might be TRBD1 (6 bases). V lost 0 bases and J lost 3, with 8 bases in between. The germline V gene has CDR1 SEHNR and CDR2 FQNEAQ (reference sequence). The CDR3 runs to 15 residues. The chain's CDR3 is CASSLAGAYTGELFF. CDR3 sequence (DNA): TGTGCCAGCAGCTTAGCGGGGGCCTACACCGGGGAGCTGTTTTTT.

This clonotype came up many times. The chain joins TRBV7-8 to TRBJ2-1; 12 nucleotides line up with TRBD2. The CDR3 totals 22 residues. CDR1 is SGHVS and CDR2 is FQNEAQ in the germline V gene. V was clipped by 1 base and J by 10 bases; unmatched bases: 26. CDR3 in DNA: TGTGCCAGCAGCTTAGAGAGGTGGTTGGAGATAAGGACTAGCGGGGACGAAAGCGAGCAGTTCTTC. Its protein is CASSLERWLEIRTSGDESEQFF.

J is TRBJ1-4 and V is TRBV28; D gene uncertain. Looked up from germline, CDR1 is MDHEN and CDR2 is SYDVKM. The germline V and J ends were trimmed by 2 bases and 10 bases, with 11 bases remaining between them. CDR3 length: 13 amino acids. Written as DNA, the CDR3 is TGTGCCAGCAGTTTAAACCCGGCGGGAAAACTGTTTTTT. Protein product: CASSLNPAGKLFF.

This clonotype has a handful of counts. This chain joins TRBV6-1 and TRBJ2-1; tentatively, D is TRBD2 (6 bases). Germline loops: CDR1 MNHNS, CDR2 SASEGT. Trimming left V 5 bases short and J 7 bases short, with 21 bases between. The CDR3 has 16 residues. The CDR3, as DNA: TGTGCCAGCAGTTGGGTTCGCGGGGCCCCGCTAAATGAGCAGTTCTTC. Amino acid sequence: CASSWVRGAPLNEQFF.

Only a few counts were recorded for this clonotype. The genes are TRBV11-2 and TRBJ1-1; D is unclear. The V end was cut by 5 bases, the J end by 7 bases, with 14 bases between. The CDR3 runs to 13 residues. The germline gives CDR1 SGHAT, CDR2 FQNNGV. The CDR3 DNA reads as TGTGCCAGCAGCCCCCCTTATGCAGTTGAAGCTTTCTTT. It translates to CASSPPYAVEAFF.

This clonotype showed up just a few times. This rearrangement joins TRBV6-6 to TRBJ2-7, with D unresolved. CDR1 and CDR2 (germline): MNHNY, SVGAGI (reference sequence). Trimming stripped 2 bases from V and 2 bases from J, with 10 bases between. The CDR3 has 14 amino acids. In DNA form, the CDR3 reads TGTGCCAGCAGTTACGCGGACGGTACCTACGAGCAGTACTTC. Protein product: CASSYADGTYEQYF.

In its sample, this clonotype was seen a few times. The chain recombines TRBV19 with TRBJ2-1; D is perhaps TRBD1 or TRBD2 (6 bases each). Germline-derived CDR1 and CDR2 are LNHDA and SQIVND (reference sequence). CDR3 size: 15 residues. The V end lost 2 bases, the J end lost 2 bases, and 10 bases lay between the germline ends. As DNA, the CDR3 is TGTGCCAGTAGTATAATGGGGGGCGCCTACAATGAGCAGTTCTTC. This codes for CASSIMGGAYNEQFF.

This clonotype came up a few times. The chain joins TRBV4-1 to TRBJ1-5, with TRBD1 identical over 7 bases. Germline V gives CDR1 MGHRA, CDR2 YSYEKL. This CDR3 is 15 amino acids long. With V trimmed by 1 base and J by 7 bases, 7 bases remained unmatched. CDR3 sequence: CASSQGRQGVQPQHF. CDR3 DNA sequence: TGCGCCAGCAGCCAAGGTCGGCAGGGGGTACAGCCCCAGCATTTT.

This clonotype was observed once. Sequence at one end of the junction differs from germline and may be a read error. V gene TRBV7-6 combines with J gene TRBJ1-1; the D is unclear. The CDR3 is 13 residues long. Per germline, CDR1 SGHVS and CDR2 FNYEAQ. DNA for the CDR3: TGTGCCAGCAGCGACTCACTGAACATTGAAGCTTTCTTT. It codes for CASSDSLNIEAFF.

This clonotype was detected many times. The chain carries TRBV7-6 and TRBJ1-4, with D maybe TRBD1 (6 bases). The CDR3 sequence is 14 residues long. The germline V gene has CDR1 SGHVS and CDR2 FNYEAQ. Trimming left V 5 bases short and J 8 bases short, with 15 bases between. The CDR3 DNA is TGTGCCAGCAGCCCTACAGGGTGGGGAGAAAAACTGTTTTTT. It specifies CASSPTGWGEKLFF.

V and J are TRBV5-5 and TRBJ2-1, with 11 nucleotides matching TRBD2. V lost 1 base, J lost 3 bases, and 9 bases stayed unmatched. The germline V gene encodes CDR1 SGHKS and CDR2 YYEKEE (reference sequence). The CDR3 is 18 amino acids. Here the CDR3 reads CASSLLAGGNSYYNEQFF. CDR3 nucleotide sequence: TGTGCCAGCAGCTTGTTAGCGGGGGGGAACTCTTACTACAATGAGCAGTTCTTC.

The CDR3 is CASSYWAGVTGELFF. The CDR3 nucleotides are TGTGCCAGCAGTTACTGGGCCGGGGTCACCGGGGAGCTGTTTTTT. The rearrangement uses TRBV6-6 and TRBJ2-2, with a tentative D call TRBD2 (5 bases). This CDR3 contains 15 residues. The V and J ends lost 1 base and 4 bases respectively, with 10 bases between them. Germline V lookup: CDR1 MNHNY, CDR2 SVGAGI (reference sequence).

There are many counts of this clonotype. The chain combines TRBV12-3 or TRBV12-4 with TRBJ2-6, with 7 bases identical to TRBD1. After removal of 4 bases from V and 2 bases from J, the junction contained 8 bases not matched to a gene. The CDR3 spans 17 residues. In DNA form, the CDR3 reads TGTGCCAGCAGTTCCGTACAGGGGACGACTGGGGCCAACGTCCTGACTTTC. It yields the protein CASSSVQGTTGANVLTF.

The table lists this clonotype with a few counts. This sequence joins TRBV20-1 and TRBJ2-4; TRBD1 aligns across 9 bases. The CDR3 runs to 18 residues. J gave up 0 bases and V 1 base, and 10 bases lay outside the gene matches. Germline loops: CDR1 DFQATT, CDR2 SNEGSKA (reference sequence). The DNA of the CDR3 is TGCAGTGCTAGAGGGGACAGGGAGATTTCAGTAGCCAAAAACATTCAGTACTTC. This encodes CSARGDREISVAKNIQYF.

This clonotype was found once. This chain uses TRBV20-1 with TRBJ1-1, with D perhaps TRBD1 (5 bases). The CDR3 has 14 residues. V was pared by 0 bases and J by 1 base, with 9 bases between. Looked up from germline, CDR1 is DFQATT and CDR2 is SNEGSKA (reference sequence). The CDR3: CSAREAGRNTEAFF. The CDR3 DNA reads TGCAGTGCTAGAGAGGCAGGGAGGAACACTGAAGCTTTCTTT.

This clonotype was counted only a few times. The chain has TRBV6-1 and TRBJ1-6; 9 bases agree with TRBD1. The CDR3 covers 14 residues. Looked up from germline, CDR1 is MNHNS and CDR2 is SASEGT. V lost 10 bases to trimming and J lost 8 bases; unmatched junction nucleotides: 9. The CDR3 protein is CATTETGGYSPLHF. The CDR3 bases are TGTGCCACCACCGAGACAGGGGGATATTCACCCCTCCACTTT.

This clonotype was observed a few times. J is TRBJ2-2 and V is TRBV15; the D gene is possibly TRBD1 (5 bases). CDR3 length equals 14 residues. Trimming cost V 6 bases and J 2 bases, with 10 bases left between them. Germline V gene lookup returns CDR1 LNHNV and CDR2 YYDKDF (reference sequence). CDR3 residues: CATRGGQNTGELFF. The CDR3 bases are TGTGCCACCAGAGGCGGACAAAACACCGGGGAGCTGTTTTTT.

This clonotype was picked up a small number of times. The rearrangement joins TRBV5-5 to TRBJ1-5; TRBD1 aligns across 9 bases. Trimming at V came to 4 bases and at J to 3 bases, leaving 5 bases not matched to a gene. Germline V gene sequence: CDR1 SGHKS, CDR2 YYEKEE (reference sequence). The CDR3 has 15 amino acids. CDR3 DNA: TGTGCCAGCAGCATCGGACAGGGGATCAATCAGCCCCAGCATTTT. It encodes CASSIGQGINQPQHF.

The chain combines TRBV2 with TRBJ2-1; D tentatively reads TRBD1 or TRBD2 (5 bases each). Trimming took 7 bases from V and 2 from J, leaving 9 bases between them. Looked up from germline, CDR1 is SNHLY and CDR2 is FYNNEI. The CDR3 sequence is 13 residues long. This chain's CDR3 is CASTGTAYNEQFF. The CDR3 region has the DNA TGTGCCAGCACCGGGACGGCCTACAATGAGCAGTTCTTC.

The CDR3 here is CASSQVLGIQPQHF. Written as DNA, the CDR3 is TGCGCCAGCAGCCAAGTTCTGGGGATTCAGCCCCAGCATTTT. The V gene is TRBV4-1, the J gene TRBJ1-5; D remains unclear. Germline-derived CDR1 and CDR2 are MGHRA and YSYEKL. This CDR3 is built from 14 residues. V was trimmed by 1 base and J by 6 bases, leaving 10 bases between them.

This clonotype was seen a handful of times. The rearrangement uses TRBV29-1 and TRBJ2-2; 9 nucleotides align to TRBD1. With V trimmed by 5 bases and J by 6 bases, 7 bases remained unmatched. Germline V gene data show CDR1 as SQVTM and CDR2 as ANQGSEA. The CDR3 consists of 14 residues. CDR3 sequence reads: CSVLGQGRAGELFF. The CDR3 bases are TGCAGCGTTTTGGGACAGGGTCGCGCCGGGGAGCTGTTTTTT.

The chain is built from TRBV7-9 and TRBJ2-7; D is perhaps TRBD1 (5 bases). V dropped 5 bases and J dropped 5 bases, with 13 bases sitting between them. The CDR3 has 13 residues. The germline V gene has CDR1 SEHNR and CDR2 FQNEAQ (reference sequence). CDR3 sequence reads: CASSTTVTDEQYF. For the CDR3, the DNA is TGTGCCAGCAGCACGACAGTTACTGACGAGCAGTACTTC.